These 20 T cell receptor beta chains originate from one sample sequenced in a study of T cells in Graves' hyperthyroidism and ophthalmopathy. The TCR beta CDR3 regions underwent amplification using RNA transcripts as the source. The HTBI primer set drove a first-round RT-PCR of the TCR CDR3. TCRdb re-called the multiplex PCR reads with MiXCR, one entry per CDR3 protein. The sample shows about 640,000 distinct CDR3 sequences, less than 25% of them seen only once. Sequenced input: blood. The source of these receptors is a young man with Graves' ophthalmopathy.

A few counts support this clonotype. The chain carries TRBV18 and TRBJ2-3, with 7 bases matching TRBD2. CDR3 length: 15 residues. V was clipped by 3 bases and J by 1 base; unmatched bases: 4. In germline, CDR1 is KGHSH, CDR2 LQKENI. The CDR3 DNA sequence: TGTGCCAGCTCACCGTCGCGGGAGCGCACAGATACGCAGTATTTT. Protein: CASSPSRERTDTQYF.

The gene calls are TRBV4-2 and TRBJ1-1, with 12 bases aligning to TRBD1. V was pared by 2 bases and J by 4 bases, with 8 bases of the junction left unmatched. The CDR3 consists of 17 residues. Per the germline V gene, CDR1 is LGHNA and CDR2 is YNFKEQ. The CDR3 here is CASSQKGTGGFGTEAFF. The CDR3 DNA follows: TGTGCCAGCAGCCAAAAAGGGACAGGGGGCTTTGGCACTGAAGCTTTCTTT.

Many counts were recorded for this clonotype. The chain joins TRBV28 to TRBJ1-1; TRBD1 is a possible D gene (5 bases). V shed 3 bases and J shed 8 bases, with 13 bases lying between them. CDR1 and CDR2 from the germline V gene are MDHEN and SYDVKM. The CDR3 sequence is 13 residues long. The CDR3 region is CASSFGPRGEAFF. CDR3 nucleotide sequence: TGTGCCAGCAGTTTCGGGCCGCGGGGGGAAGCTTTCTTT.

V gene TRBV5-6 combines with J gene TRBJ2-4; 8 positions agree with TRBD1. Trimming took 4 bases from V and 0 from J; bases not matched to a gene: 18. Per germline, CDR1 SGHDT and CDR2 YYEEEE. This CDR3 has 20 amino acids. Written as DNA, the CDR3 is TGTGCCAGCAGCCTAGCCGGTTGGACAGGGATGGAGTCAGCCAAAAACATTCAGTACTTC. Its translation: CASSLAGWTGMESAKNIQYF.

The CDR3 bases are TGTGCCAGCAGCTATCCGGGACGGAATTCACCCCTCCACTTT. This codes for CASSYPGRNSPLHF. The V gene is TRBV5-4, the J gene TRBJ1-6; weak D call: TRBD1 (5 bases). CDR1 SGHNT and CDR2 YYREEE come from the germline V gene (reference sequence). V lost 3 bases and J lost 7, with 11 bases in between. The CDR3 is made up of 14 amino acids.

The chain is built from TRBV4-1 and TRBJ1-4, with a weak D call TRBD1 (6 bases). The CDR3 runs to 17 residues. Germline CDR1 and CDR2: MGHRA and YSYEKL. V was clipped by 1 base and J by 1 base, with 13 bases between them. CDR3 in DNA: TGCGCCAGCAGCCAAGGTCGCCAGGGGATAACTAATGAAAAACTGTTTTTT. It specifies CASSQGRQGITNEKLFF.

This clonotype was found a few times. V is TRBV11-2 and J is TRBJ2-7; 8 bases fit TRBD2. From germline, CDR1 is SGHAT and CDR2 FQNNGV. With 8 bases clipped from V and 2 bases from J, the junction kept 11 bases outside the gene matches. There are 15 residues in the CDR3. The CDR3 sequence: CASGSFRREAYEQYF. The CDR3 DNA sequence: TGTGCCAGCGGCTCTTTTCGGCGGGAGGCCTACGAGCAGTACTTC.

The chain employs TRBV6-2 or TRBV6-3 and TRBJ1-1; no firm D call. Looked up from germline, CDR1 is MNHEY and CDR2 is SVGEGT. The V and J ends lost 4 bases and 1 base respectively, with 10 bases between them. The CDR3 is made up of 14 amino acids. CDR3 nucleotides: TGTGCCAGCAGTTGGGGTTCGGGGAACACTGAAGCTTTCTTT. Its protein product is CASSWGSGNTEAFF.

The chain joins TRBV5-1 to TRBJ1-6; 9 bases fit TRBD1. Germline CDR1 is SGHRS and CDR2 is YFSETQ. The CDR3 spans 17 residues. V lost 5 bases to trimming and J lost 4 bases; unmatched junction nucleotides: 10. The CDR3 protein is CASRMGQGEPYNSPLHF. The DNA for the CDR3 is TGCGCCAGCAGAATGGGACAGGGTGAACCTTATAATTCACCCCTCCACTTT.

The chain employs TRBV4-3 and TRBJ1-6; no definite D call. The CDR3 sequence is 14 residues long. The ends were cut back, 0 bases at V and 5 bases at J, with 5 bases in the middle. From germline, CDR1 is LGHNA and CDR2 YSLEER. The CDR3 DNA reads TGCGCCAGCAGCCAAGACAAAAATAATTCACCCCTCCACTTT. This codes for CASSQDKNNSPLHF.

This clonotype was seen at least ten times. The chain employs TRBV2 and TRBJ2-5; no reliable D call. The CDR3 length is 14 residues. The V end lost 3 bases, the J end lost 5 bases, and 13 bases lay between the germline ends. CDR1 and CDR2 from the germline V gene are SNHLY and FYNNEI. As DNA, the CDR3 is TGTGCCAGCAGTGATGGGCTATTTGGGGAGACCCAGTACTTC. Translated, it gives CASSDGLFGETQYF.

J is TRBJ1-2 and V is TRBV28; 8 nucleotides align to TRBD1. Trimming removed 5 bases from V and 2 bases from J; junction bases left unmatched: 13. This CDR3 is built from 17 residues. Germline CDR1 and CDR2: MDHEN and SYDVKM. Written as DNA, the CDR3 is TGTGCCAGCAGTCGGGACAGGACCGTTCTGGGAAACTATGGCTACACCTTC. This codes for CASSRDRTVLGNYGYTF.

This chain connects TRBV5-1 to TRBJ1-4; D gene ambiguous. Germline CDR1 SGHRS, CDR2 YFSETQ. The CDR3 has 15 residues. With 5 bases removed from V and 2 bases from J, the gap between germline ends came to 13 bases. Written as DNA, the CDR3 is TGCGCCAGCAGGGTTGGGTCCACCACTAATGAAAAACTGTTTTTT. Its translation: CASRVGSTTNEKLFF.

The chain carries TRBV6-2 or TRBV6-3 and TRBJ2-1; tentative D call: TRBD2 (6 bases). Germline CDR1 is MNHEY and CDR2 is SVGEGT. Deletions cut 2 bases from V and 0 bases from J, with 11 bases between. This CDR3 is 16 amino acids long. The CDR3 bases are TGTGCCAGCAGTTACGGTGGGAGGAGCTCCTACAATGAGCAGTTCTTC. It yields the protein CASSYGGRSSYNEQFF.

The chain couples TRBV6-1 to TRBJ2-3, with 8 bases fitting TRBD2. Germline loops: CDR1 MNHNS, CDR2 SASEGT. J gave up 4 bases and V 4 bases, and 10 bases lay outside the gene matches. The CDR3 runs to 16 residues. CDR3 sequence (DNA): TGTGCCAGCAGTGGAGAGGGACTAGTTGTTGCAGATACGCAGTATTTT. Its protein product is CASSGEGLVVADTQYF.

This clonotype has only a few counts. V and J are TRBV6-1 and TRBJ2-1, with a weak D call TRBD2 (5 bases). Germline lookup yields CDR1 MNHNS and CDR2 SASEGT. V gave up 1 base and J gave up 4 bases, with 11 bases separating them. The CDR3 sequence is 15 residues long. In nucleotides, the CDR3 is TGTGCCAGCAGTGAAGGGCTAGCCAGGTACAATGAGCAGTTCTTC. Translating it yields CASSEGLARYNEQFF.

The chain couples TRBV7-9 to TRBJ1-1; the D gene is possibly TRBD1 (6 bases). The CDR3 covers 14 residues. Between the trimmed V and J ends, which lost 4 bases and 4 bases, there was a span of 13 bases. Germline loops: CDR1 SEHNR, CDR2 FQNEAQ (reference sequence). The DNA of the CDR3 is TGTGCCAGCAGCTCAACACAGGGCTTCACTGAAGCTTTCTTT. This codes for CASSSTQGFTEAFF.

Of note for this clonotype: This may be a read error, as it is one base from a much larger clone. The chain carries TRBV28 and TRBJ2-7; 9 bases line up with TRBD1. CDR3 length: 16 residues. Per germline, CDR1 MDHEN and CDR2 SYDVKM. CDR3 sequence (DNA): TGTGCCAGCAGCCCCTCTCCGGGACAGGGACCCTACAAGCAGTACTTC. Amino acids: CASSPSPGQGPYKQYF.

This clonotype has a count of ten or more. The rearrangement links TRBV12-3 or TRBV12-4 to TRBJ2-5; D not certain. The CDR3 has 11 residues. Trimming stripped 6 bases from V and 5 bases from J, with 7 bases between. The CDR3 loop is CASRTRETQYF. The CDR3 DNA is TGTGCCAGCAGGACACGGGAGACCCAGTACTTC.

This clonotype was seen a handful of times. The chain is built from TRBV7-2 and TRBJ2-7, with TRBD1 as a possible D gene (6 bases). The CDR3 runs 15 residues. Germline assignment: CDR1 SGHTA and CDR2 FQGNSA. V lost 1 base, J lost 2 bases, and 12 bases lay in between. DNA of the CDR3: TGTGCCAGCAGCTTAGGAGCCGGGACACCCTACGAGCAGTACTTC. Protein sequence: CASSLGAGTPYEQYF.